The clone carrying this T cell receptor beta chain was found a few times. Per germline, CDR1 MGHRA and CDR2 YSYEKL. The J segment lost 1 base and the V segment lost 4 bases, leaving 7 bases of the junction unmatched. This CDR3 comprises 16 residues. Sequencing used immunoSEQ multiplex PCR; TCRdb keeps in-frame clones, though not all of them. This table holds about 140,000 clones, 75% to 80% found once. This sample stems from a study of blood T cell repertoires in COVID-19. The source of this sequence is a woman aged 45-65 years who had recovered from COVID-19. V is TRBV4-1 and J is TRBJ1-1; 9 bases match TRBD1. The sequenced sample was PBMCs or T cells enriched from blood (not recorded which). CDR3 residues: CASSRVWTGENTEAFF. CDR3 nucleotide sequence: TGCGCCAGCAGCCGAGTCTGGACAGGGGAGAACACTGAAGCTTTCTTT.